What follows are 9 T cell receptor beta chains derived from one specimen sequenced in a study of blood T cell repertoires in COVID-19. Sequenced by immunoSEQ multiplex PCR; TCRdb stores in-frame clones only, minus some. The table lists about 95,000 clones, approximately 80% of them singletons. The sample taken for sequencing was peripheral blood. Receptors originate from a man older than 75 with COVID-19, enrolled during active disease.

Here the CDR3 reads CASSSQTGLNQPQHF. CDR3 DNA: TGTGCCAGCAGCTCACAGACAGGGCTGAATCAGCCCCAGCATTTT. This chain links TRBV7-2 with TRBJ1-5; 7 bases are a match to TRBD1. The germline V gene encodes CDR1 SGHTA and CDR2 FQGNSA. The V and J ends lost 4 bases and 4 bases, in that order; junction bases with no gene match: 7. This CDR3 contains 15 residues.

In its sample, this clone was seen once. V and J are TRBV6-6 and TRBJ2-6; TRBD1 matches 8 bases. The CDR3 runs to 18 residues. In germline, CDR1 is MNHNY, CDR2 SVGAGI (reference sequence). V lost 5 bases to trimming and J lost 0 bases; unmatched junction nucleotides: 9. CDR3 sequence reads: CASSHMTGAISGANVLTF. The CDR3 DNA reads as TGTGCCAGCAGTCATATGACAGGGGCTATCTCTGGGGCCAACGTCCTGACTTTC.

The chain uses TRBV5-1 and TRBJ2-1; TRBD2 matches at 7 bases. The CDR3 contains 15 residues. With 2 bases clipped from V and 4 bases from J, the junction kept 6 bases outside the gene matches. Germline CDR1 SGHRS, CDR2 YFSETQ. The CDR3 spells CASSFAPSGYNEQFF. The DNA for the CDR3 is TGCGCCAGCAGCTTCGCGCCTAGCGGATACAATGAGCAGTTCTTC.

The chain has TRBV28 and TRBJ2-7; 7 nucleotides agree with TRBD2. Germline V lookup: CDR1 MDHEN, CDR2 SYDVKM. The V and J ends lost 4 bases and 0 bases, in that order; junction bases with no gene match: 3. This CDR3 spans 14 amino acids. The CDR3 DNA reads TGTGCCAGCAGTTCAACTAGCGCCTCCTACGAGCAGTACTTC. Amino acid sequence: CASSSTSASYEQYF.

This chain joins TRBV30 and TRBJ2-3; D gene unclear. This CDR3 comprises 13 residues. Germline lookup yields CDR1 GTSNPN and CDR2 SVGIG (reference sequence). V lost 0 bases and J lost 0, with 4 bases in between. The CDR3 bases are TGTGCCTGGAGTGTCACTAGCACAGATACGCAGTATTTT. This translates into CAWSVTSTDTQYF.

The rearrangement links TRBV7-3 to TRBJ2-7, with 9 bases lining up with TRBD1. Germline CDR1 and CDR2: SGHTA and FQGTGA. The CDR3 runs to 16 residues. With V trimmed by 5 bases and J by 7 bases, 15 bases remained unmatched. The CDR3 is CASSPTGGTGYEEQYF. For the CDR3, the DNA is TGTGCCAGCAGCCCCACTGGGGGGACAGGGTATGAAGAGCAGTACTTC.

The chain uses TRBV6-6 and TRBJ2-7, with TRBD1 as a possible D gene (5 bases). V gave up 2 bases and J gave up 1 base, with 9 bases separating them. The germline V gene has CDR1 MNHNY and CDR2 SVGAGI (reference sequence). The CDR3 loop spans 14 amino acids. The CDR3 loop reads CASSYLDSSYEQYF. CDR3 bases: TGTGCCAGCAGTTACCTCGACAGTTCCTACGAGCAGTACTTC.

In nucleotides, the CDR3 is TGTGCCAGCAGTTTAATGAGGGATTCACCCCTCCACTTT. Its translation is CASSLMRDSPLHF. J is TRBJ1-6 and V is TRBV27; D remains unclear. Per germline, CDR1 MNHEY and CDR2 SMNVEV (reference sequence). V lost 2 bases to trimming and J lost 8 bases, with 7 bases between them. The CDR3 is made up of 13 amino acids.

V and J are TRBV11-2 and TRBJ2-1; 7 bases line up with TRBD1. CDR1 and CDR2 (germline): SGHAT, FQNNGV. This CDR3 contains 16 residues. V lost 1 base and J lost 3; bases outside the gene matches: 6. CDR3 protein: CASSLVGQGVYNEQFF. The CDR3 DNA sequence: TGTGCCAGCAGCTTAGTGGGTCAGGGGGTCTACAATGAGCAGTTCTTC.